This passage covers 12 T cell receptor beta chains from one sample sequenced in a study of cytomegalovirus exposure and HLA in healthy donors. PCR employed 60 Vbeta and 13 Jbeta primers. Clones were read by immunoSEQ multiplex PCR, and TCRdb kept only the in-frame ones, dropping some. The table lists roughly 160,000 clones, 80% of them singletons. The specimen was PBMCs. The source is a man aged 25 to 45 in good health and CMV-seronegative.

This clone was observed a single time. The genes are TRBV29-1 and TRBJ1-2, with 7 bases that match TRBD1. Germline trimming cut 5 bases from V and 4 bases from J; bases unmatched to any gene: 10. This CDR3 contains 14 residues. Germline lookup yields CDR1 SQVTM and CDR2 ANQGSEA. For the CDR3, the DNA is TGCAGCGTTCGCACCCAGGGGGGAAGCTATGGCTACACCTTC. Translating gives CSVRTQGGSYGYTF.

This chain connects TRBV6-5 to TRBJ1-5; D is perhaps TRBD1 (6 bases). Germline CDR1 MNHEY, CDR2 SVGAGI. With 2 bases removed from V and 0 bases from J, the gap between germline ends came to 8 bases. The CDR3 is 15 amino acids. In DNA, the CDR3 is TGTGCCAGCAGTTACGACAGGTTTAGCAATCAGCCCCAGCATTTT. It translates to CASSYDRFSNQPQHF.

The V gene is TRBV30, the J gene TRBJ2-1; 7 bases fit TRBD2. The CDR3 is 14 residues long. The V gene's germline CDR1 is GTSNPN and CDR2 SVGIG (reference sequence). Unmatched junction bases numbered 10, after V lost 5 bases and J lost 6 bases. CDR3 loop: CAWARDYSSNEQFF. CDR3 bases: TGTGCCTGGGCGAGGGACTACTCTAGCAATGAGCAGTTCTTC.

The CDR3 reads CASSLTGTSGETQYF. The CDR3 nucleotides are TGCGCCAGCAGCTTAACCGGGACTAGCGGAGAGACCCAGTACTTC. The genes are TRBV5-1 and TRBJ2-5; 11 positions agree with TRBD2. The CDR3 consists of 15 residues. V trimming: 2 bases; J trimming: 4 bases; junction bases outside the gene matches: 4. Per the germline V gene, CDR1 is SGHRS and CDR2 is YFSETQ. The whole variable domain, remainder taken from reference TRBV5-1 and TRBJ2-5, is KAGVTQTPRYLIKTRGQQVTLSCSPISGHRSVSWYQQTPGQGLQFLFEYFSETQRNKGNFPGRFSGRQFSNSRSEMNVSTLELGDSALYLCASSLTGTSGETQYFGPGTRLLVL.

The chain is built from TRBV9 and TRBJ2-7, with 8 bases identical to TRBD2. With 7 bases clipped from V and 2 bases from J, the junction kept 5 bases outside the gene matches. The CDR3 is 13 residues long. CDR1 SGDLS and CDR2 YYNGEE come from the germline V gene. The chain's CDR3 is CASSAGLAYEQYF. CDR3 coding DNA: TGTGCCAGCTCCGCGGGACTAGCCTACGAGCAGTACTTC. Complete variable domain (other parts from reference TRBV9 and TRBJ2-7): DSGVTQTPKHLITATGQRVTLRCSPRSGDLSVYWYQQSLDQGLQFLIQYYNGEERAKGNILERFSAQQFPDLHSELNLSSLELGDSALYFCASSAGLAYEQYFGPGTRLTVT.

The V gene is TRBV27, the J gene TRBJ2-3; D gene unclear. Germline V gene lookup returns CDR1 MNHEY and CDR2 SMNVEV (reference sequence). CDR3 length: 16 residues. Trimming shortened V by 4 bases and J by 0 bases, and 14 bases separated the two germline ends. The CDR3 coding sequence is TGTGCCAGCAGTTCCCCCGGGTCGACTAGCACAGATACGCAGTATTTT. Protein sequence: CASSSPGSTSTDTQYF.

V gene TRBV27 combines with J gene TRBJ1-3, with no clear D. Germline assignment: CDR1 MNHEY and CDR2 SMNVEV (reference sequence). This CDR3 comprises 12 residues. V was shortened by 6 bases and J by 5 bases, with 8 bases between the two germline ends. CDR3 coding DNA: TGTGCCAGCAGATCCCATCGAAACACCATATATTTT. Translated, it gives CASRSHRNTIYF.

CDR3: CASRLAGGPGETQYF. As DNA, the CDR3 is TGTGCCAGCCGGCTAGCGGGGGGGCCCGGAGAGACCCAGTACTTC. The chain employs TRBV27 and TRBJ2-5, with 12 nucleotides matching TRBD2. Trimming cost V 8 bases and J 4 bases; bases outside gene matches: 8. Germline V gene lookup returns CDR1 MNHEY and CDR2 SMNVEV (reference sequence). The CDR3 spans 15 residues.

This clone appeared a few times. V usage is TRBV5-4 and J usage is TRBJ2-3, with TRBD1 matching 7 bases. V was pared by 0 bases and J by 6 bases, with 7 bases of the junction left unmatched. CDR1 and CDR2 (germline): SGHNT, YYREEE (reference sequence). The CDR3 length is 15 residues. The CDR3 here is CASSLVTGHPDTQYF. The CDR3 region has the DNA TGTGCCAGCAGCTTGGTGACAGGGCACCCGGATACGCAGTATTTT. Full variable domain (outside the CDR3, taken from reference TRBV5-4 and TRBJ2-3): ETGVTQSPTHLIKTRGQQVTLRCSSQSGHNTVSWYQQALGQGPQFIFQYYREEENGRGNFPPRFSGLQFPNYSSELNVNALELDDSALYLCASSLVTGHPDTQYFGPGTRLTVL.

V gene TRBV7-3 combines with J gene TRBJ2-7; the D gene is possibly TRBD2 (5 bases). Trimming removed 0 bases from V and 7 bases from J, with 10 bases in between. In germline, CDR1 is SGHTA, CDR2 FQGTGA. This CDR3 spans 13 amino acids. CDR3 nucleotides: TGTGCCAGCAGCTTAACGGGGAGAGCGGAGCAGTACTTC. Translation: CASSLTGRAEQYF.

As DNA, the CDR3 is TGTGCCAGCAGCTTGGCCGGTTGGACCGGGGAGCTGTTTTTT. Protein sequence: CASSLAGWTGELFF. This chain uses TRBV5-6 with TRBJ2-2, with D unclear. Trimming left V 0 bases short and J 5 bases short, with 8 bases between. CDR1 SGHDT and CDR2 YYEEEE come from the germline V gene. The CDR3 is 14 amino acids.

The chain joins TRBV9 to TRBJ2-2; TRBD1 aligns across 9 bases. V lost 4 bases to trimming and J lost 5 bases; unmatched junction nucleotides: 6. From germline, CDR1 is SGDLS and CDR2 YYNGEE. The CDR3 is 15 amino acids. CDR3 protein: CASSYGTGFTGELFF. The DNA for the CDR3 is TGTGCCAGCAGCTATGGGACAGGGTTTACCGGGGAGCTGTTTTTT.